Shown below are 13 T cell receptor beta chains from a single sample sequenced in a study of beta chain features in type 1 diabetes. Every bit of the isolated RNA underwent reverse transcription, so sequencing read expressed TCRB transcripts. Clones were read by immunoSEQ multiplex PCR, and TCRdb kept only the in-frame ones, dropping some. The sample holds roughly 230,000 clones, 9.5% to 13% seen once. Findings of the study overall: Type 1 diabetes patients showed a moderate but significant shortening of TCRB CDR3s in all four CD4+ subsets.

Their antigens are not known. The sequenced sample consisted of naive CD4+ T cells from blood. These receptors came from a man under 40 with type 1 diabetes.

This clone was seen a handful of times. The chain recombines TRBV18 with TRBJ1-5; D ambiguous. The CDR3 spans 14 residues. CDR1 is KGHSH and CDR2 is LQKENI in the germline V gene. V was trimmed by 1 base and J by 4 bases, leaving 8 bases between them. This chain's CDR3 is CASSPREANQPQHF. In DNA, the CDR3 is TGTGCCAGCTCACCACGGGAGGCTAATCAGCCCCAGCATTTT.

This chain joins TRBV2 and TRBJ2-5; the match to TRBD1 covers 8 bases. The CDR3 contains 15 residues. V shed 4 bases and J 3 bases; nucleotides not matched to a gene: 7. Germline V gene lookup returns CDR1 SNHLY and CDR2 FYNNEI. The CDR3 loop reads CASSVNRDRKETQYF. The CDR3 region has the DNA TGTGCCAGCAGTGTCAACCGGGACAGGAAAGAGACCCAGTACTTC. The full variable domain, its missing parts supplied by reference TRBV2 and TRBJ2-5, is EPEVTQTPSHQVTQMGQEVILRCVPISNHLYFYWYRQILGQKVEFLVSFYNNEISEKSEIFDDQFSVERPDGSNFTLKIRSTKLEDSAMYFCASSVNRDRKETQYFGPGTRLLVL.

This clone was detected a few times. The chain recombines TRBV7-6 with TRBJ1-5; D is uncertain. V was shortened by 5 bases and J by 7 bases, with 12 bases between the two germline ends. There are 13 residues in the CDR3. Per the germline V gene, CDR1 is SGHVS and CDR2 is FNYEAQ. The DNA for the CDR3 is TGTGCCAGCAGCCCCGCACACGGGCAGCCCCAGCATTTT. It encodes CASSPAHGQPQHF.

This clone was seen more than once but under ten times. CDR3 protein: CASSSAGLSLYEQYF. DNA of the CDR3: TGTGCCAGCAGCTCGGCGGGGTTGTCACTCTACGAGCAGTACTTC. This chain links TRBV7-9 with TRBJ2-7; TRBD2 is a possible D gene (6 bases). The CDR3 is made up of 15 amino acids. Trimming stripped 4 bases from V and 3 bases from J, with 16 bases between. CDR1 and CDR2 from the germline V gene are SEHNR and FQNEAQ (reference sequence).

This clone was counted only a few times. The rearrangement joins TRBV2 to TRBJ2-3; 7 nucleotides agree with TRBD2. CDR3 length: 13 residues. The germline V gene encodes CDR1 SNHLY and CDR2 FYNNEI. V was clipped by 3 bases and J by 8 bases; unmatched bases: 5. The CDR3 nucleotides read TGTGCCAGCAGTGAGACTAGCAAGGGTACGCAGTATTTT. This sequence encodes CASSETSKGTQYF.

This clone came up a few times. This chain uses TRBV21-1 with TRBJ2-2; the table calls TRBD1, which could not be checked here. TRBV21-1 is designated a pseudogene. This CDR3 is built from 14 residues. The CDR3 DNA follows: TGTGCCATACCGGACAGGGAGCACACCGGGGAGCTGTTTTTT. Translation: CAIPDREHTGELFF.

There are a few counts of this clone. This rearrangement joins TRBV6-5 to TRBJ2-2; TRBD1 is a possible D gene (5 bases). V lost 2 bases, J lost 6 bases, and 16 bases lay in between. Germline V gene data show CDR1 as MNHEY and CDR2 as SVGAGI. This CDR3 comprises 16 residues. The CDR3 sequence: CASSYGHRRTPGELFF. The CDR3, as DNA: TGTGCCAGCAGTTACGGGCACAGGCGTACCCCCGGGGAGCTGTTTTTT.

This clone was seen only a few times. The DNA of the CDR3 is TGTGCCAGCAGTCTCATTGGCGGGCCGATCTGTTCCTCTGGGGCCAACGTCCTGACTTTC. Its protein product is CASSLIGGPICSSGANVLTF. J is TRBJ2-6 and V is TRBV21-1; the table gives TRBD2 as D, unverified against the DNA. TRBV21-1 is a pseudogene. The CDR3 spans 20 residues.

The chain employs TRBV2 and TRBJ2-5, with D perhaps matching TRBD1 (6 bases). CDR3 size: 12 residues. Germline V gene data show CDR1 as SNHLY and CDR2 as FYNNEI. Trimming left V 6 bases short and J 6 bases short, with 11 bases between. The CDR3 sequence: CASRMDRQTQYF. The CDR3, as DNA: TGTGCCAGCAGGATGGACAGACAGACCCAGTACTTC.

This clone was counted between two and nine times. Within the sample, other DNA sequences also encode this same CDR3. The genes are TRBV5-1 and TRBJ2-1; 9 nucleotides agree with TRBD1. CDR1 and CDR2 from the germline V gene are SGHRS and YFSETQ. The CDR3 has 13 residues. V trimming: 2 bases; J trimming: 10 bases; junction bases outside the gene matches: 4. CDR3 nucleotides: TGCGCCAGCAGCTTTACAGGGGGCGACGAGCAGTTCTTC. This encodes CASSFTGGDEQFF. The variable domain in full, completed from reference TRBV5-1 and TRBJ2-1, reads KAGVTQTPRYLIKTRGQQVTLSCSPISGHRSVSWYQQTPGQGLQFLFEYFSETQRNKGNFPGRFSGRQFSNSRSEMNVSTLELGDSALYLCASSFTGGDEQFFGPGTRLTVL.

This chain uses TRBV7-8 with TRBJ2-2, with 11 bases lining up with TRBD1. Germline CDR1 is SGHVS and CDR2 is FQNEAQ. The J segment lost 7 bases and the V segment lost 4 bases, leaving 8 bases of the junction unmatched. The CDR3 contains 16 residues. CDR3 DNA sequence: TGTGCCAGCAGCTACCGGGACAGGGGGATCGGCGGGGAGCTGTTTTTT. Protein product: CASSYRDRGIGGELFF.

A few counts support this clone. The chain uses TRBV14 and TRBJ2-5; TRBD2 might be the D (5 bases). Trimming shortened V by 0 bases and J by 5 bases, and 22 bases separated the two germline ends. There are 18 residues in the CDR3. Germline lookup yields CDR1 SGHDN and CDR2 FVKESK. CDR3 bases: TGTGCCAGCAGCCAAGAGAGGGCTCTAGGACCCTCTCGGGAGACCCAGTACTTC. Translating gives CASSQERALGPSRETQYF.

This clone occurred a few times. The chain links TRBV6-6 to TRBJ2-1, with D perhaps matching TRBD2 (6 bases). V lost 3 bases and J 10 bases, leaving 7 bases between the germline ends. The CDR3 runs 11 residues. Germline CDR1 reads MNHNY; CDR2 reads SVGAGI (reference sequence). The CDR3 DNA reads as TGTGCCAGCAGTTATGGGGGGGAGCAGTTCTTC. It codes for CASSYGGEQFF.